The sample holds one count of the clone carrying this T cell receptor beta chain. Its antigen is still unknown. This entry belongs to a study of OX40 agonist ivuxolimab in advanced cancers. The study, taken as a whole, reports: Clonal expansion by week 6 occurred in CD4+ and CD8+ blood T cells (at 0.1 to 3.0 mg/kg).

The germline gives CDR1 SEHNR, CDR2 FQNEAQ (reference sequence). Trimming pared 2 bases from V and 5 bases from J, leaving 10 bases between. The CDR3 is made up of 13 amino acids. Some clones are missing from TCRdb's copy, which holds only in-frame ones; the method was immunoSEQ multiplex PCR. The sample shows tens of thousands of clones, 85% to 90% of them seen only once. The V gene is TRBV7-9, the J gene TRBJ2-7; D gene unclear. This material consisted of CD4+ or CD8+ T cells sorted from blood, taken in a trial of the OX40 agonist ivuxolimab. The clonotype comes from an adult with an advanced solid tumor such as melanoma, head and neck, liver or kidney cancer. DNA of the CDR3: TGTGCCAGCAGCTTAACCTTTTCCGACGAGCAGTACTTC. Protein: CASSLTFSDEQYF.